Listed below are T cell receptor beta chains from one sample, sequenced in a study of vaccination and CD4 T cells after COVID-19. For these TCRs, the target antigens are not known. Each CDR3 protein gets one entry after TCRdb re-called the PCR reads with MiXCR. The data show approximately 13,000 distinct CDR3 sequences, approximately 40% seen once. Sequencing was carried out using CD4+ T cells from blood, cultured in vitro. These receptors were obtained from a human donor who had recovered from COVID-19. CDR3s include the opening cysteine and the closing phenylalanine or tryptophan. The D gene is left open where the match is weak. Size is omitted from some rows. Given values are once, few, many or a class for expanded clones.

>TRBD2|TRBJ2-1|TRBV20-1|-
TGCAGTGCTAGACCTATATTGACTAGCGGGTTCTACAATGAGCAGTTCTTC
CSARPILTSGFYNEQFF
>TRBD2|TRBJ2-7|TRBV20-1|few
TGCAGTGCTAGAGATGTAGCGGGAGTACAGTACGAGCAGTACTTC
CSARDVAGVQYEQYF
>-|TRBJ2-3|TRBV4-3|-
TGCGCCAGCAGCCAAGATCGCAACGTCGGGCAGTATTTT
CASSQDRNVGQYF
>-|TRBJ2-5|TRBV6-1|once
TGTGCCAGCAGTAAACGCACAGAAGAGACCCAGTACTTC
CASSKRTEETQYF
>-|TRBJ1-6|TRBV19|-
TGTGCCAGTAACACTGGGAAGGAACGATCACCCCTCCACTTT
CASNTGKERSPLHF
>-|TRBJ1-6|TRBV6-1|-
TGTGCCAGCAGTGCGAGGCCCGCAGATAATTCACCCCTCCACTTT
CASSARPADNSPLHF
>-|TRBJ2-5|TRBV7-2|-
TGTGCCAGCAGCCGCACGGAGACCCAGTACTTC
CASSRTETQYF
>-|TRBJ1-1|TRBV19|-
TGTGCCAGTAGTATCCGGGACGGCTCGCTGGGAGAAGCTTTCTTT
CASSIRDGSLGEAFF
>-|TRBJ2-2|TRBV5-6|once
TGTGCCAGCAGCTTGTGGCTAGCGAGCGGCACCGGGGAGCTGTTTTTT
CASSLWLASGTGELFF
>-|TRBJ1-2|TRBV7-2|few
TGTGCCAGCAGCTTAGCGCAGGGCCCCTATGGCTACACCTTC
CASSLAQGPYGYTF
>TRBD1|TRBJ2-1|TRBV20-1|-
TGCAGTGCTAGCGGGACAGGGGTTTACAATGAGCAGTTCTTC
CSASGTGVYNEQFF
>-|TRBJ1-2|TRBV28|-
TGTGCCAGCAGTTTATATAGCGCTGGGGTCGGCTACACCTTC
CASSLYSAGVGYTF
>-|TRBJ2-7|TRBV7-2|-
TGTGCCAGCAGCTTAGGGACAGTTGACGAGCAGTACTTC
CASSLGTVDEQYF
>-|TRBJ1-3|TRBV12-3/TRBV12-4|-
TGTGCCAGCAGTTTCCTACCTGGAAACACCATATATTTT
CASSFLPGNTIYF
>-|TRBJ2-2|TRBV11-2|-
TGTGCCAGCAGGCTGACAGAATCGAACACCGGGGAGCTGTTTTTT
CASRLTESNTGELFF
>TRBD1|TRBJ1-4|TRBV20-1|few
TGCAGTGCCAGAGAGAACAGGGGAGCTGAAAAACTGTTTTTT
CSARENRGAEKLFF
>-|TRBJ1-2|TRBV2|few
TGTGCCAGCAACCAGAGGGGGGGCGGGTATGGCTACACCTTC
CASNQRGGGYGYTF
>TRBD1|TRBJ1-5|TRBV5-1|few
TGCGCCAGCAGCCCGACAGGGACGAGCAATCAGCCCCAGCATTTT
CASSPTGTSNQPQHF
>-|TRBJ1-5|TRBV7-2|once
TGTGCCGGCAGCTTAGAAGGTAATCAGCCCCAGCATTTT
CAGSLEGNQPQHF
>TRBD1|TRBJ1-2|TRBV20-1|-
TGCAGTGCTATCCAGGGGGCGGATAACTATGGCTACACCTTC
CSAIQGADNYGYTF
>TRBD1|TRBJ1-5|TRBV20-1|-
TGCAGTGCTCAGACAGGGAGTTTGGGTCAGCCCCAGCATTTT
CSAQTGSLGQPQHF
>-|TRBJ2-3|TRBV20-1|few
TGCAGTGCGTTCGGGCTAGAGGCAGATACGCAGTATTTT
CSAFGLEADTQYF
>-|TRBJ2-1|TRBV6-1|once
TGTGCCAGCATAAGTTTGGGGTCCTACAATGAGCAGTTCTTC
CASISLGSYNEQFF
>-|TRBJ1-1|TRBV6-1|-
TGTGCCAGCAGCTTGGACACGAACACTGAAGCTTTCTTT
CASSLDTNTEAFF
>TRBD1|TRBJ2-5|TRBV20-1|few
TGCAGTGCTCCCCGGCAGGGGGCGGTTGAGACCCAGTACTTC
CSAPRQGAVETQYF
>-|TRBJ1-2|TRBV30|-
TGTGCCTGGAGTGTACACGGTACAGGGTCTAGCTATGGCTACACCTTC
CAWSVHGTGSSYGYTF
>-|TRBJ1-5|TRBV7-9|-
TGTGCCAGCAGCCGCACGGGAAATCAGCCCCAGCATTTT
CASSRTGNQPQHF
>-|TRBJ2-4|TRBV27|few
TGTGCCAGCAGTCCTGTGGGAGCTCTAGCCAAAAACATTCAGTACTTC
CASSPVGALAKNIQYF
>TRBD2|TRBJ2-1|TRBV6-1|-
TGTGCCAGCAGGGGACTAGCGGGAGGCGGGGGGCAGTTCTTC
CASRGLAGGGGQFF
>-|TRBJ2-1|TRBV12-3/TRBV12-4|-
TGTGCCAGCAGTACCGGGACCGACAATGAGCAGTTCTTC
CASSTGTDNEQFF
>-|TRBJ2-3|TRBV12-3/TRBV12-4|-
TGTGCCAGCAGTTTGGTAGGGGTCGTGGATACGCAGTATTTT
CASSLVGVVDTQYF
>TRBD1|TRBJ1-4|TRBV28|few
TGTGCCAGCAGCCCGGGACAGTCAACTAATGAAAAACTGTTTTTT
CASSPGQSTNEKLFF
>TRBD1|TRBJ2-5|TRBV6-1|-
TGTGCCAGCAGTGAACAAGGGGACAGGGTTGAGACCCAGTACTTC
CASSEQGDRVETQYF
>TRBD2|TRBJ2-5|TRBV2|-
TGTGCCAGCAGACCGGGACTAGCGAAAAAAGAGACCCAGTACTTC
CASRPGLAKKETQYF
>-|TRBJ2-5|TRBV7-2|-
TGTGCCAGCAGCAAAAGCTGGGCTATCTCTGAGACCCAGTACTTC
CASSKSWAISETQYF
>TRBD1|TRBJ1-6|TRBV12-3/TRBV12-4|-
TGTGCCAGCAGTTTCTCCCCGAGGACAGGGAGGGCTTCACCCCTCCACTTT
CASSFSPRTGRASPLHF
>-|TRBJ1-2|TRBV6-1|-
TGTGCCAGCAGAACTCAGGGGTCCAACTATGGCTACACCTTC
CASRTQGSNYGYTF
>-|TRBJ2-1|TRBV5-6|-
TGTGCCAGCAGGCCTTGGGGGGTGCAGGAGCAGTTCTTC
CASRPWGVQEQFF
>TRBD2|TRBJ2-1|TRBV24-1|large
TGTGCCACCAGTGATCACGGGACTAGCGACTCCTACAATGAGCAGTTCTTC
CATSDHGTSDSYNEQFF
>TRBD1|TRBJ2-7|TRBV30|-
TGTGCCTCCCGACAGGGGAACTACGAGCAGTACTTC
CASRQGNYEQYF
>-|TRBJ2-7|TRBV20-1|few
TGCAGTGCTAGTTTTCCCGGCTTTGCACCCTCCTACGAGCAGTACTTC
CSASFPGFAPSYEQYF
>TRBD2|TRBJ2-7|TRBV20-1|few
TGCAGTGCTAGGGACCCCAGACTAGCGGGAGTGAACGAGCAGTACTTC
CSARDPRLAGVNEQYF
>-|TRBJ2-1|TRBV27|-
TGTGCCAGCAGTCCGTCGACTAGATACAATGAGCAGTTCTTC
CASSPSTRYNEQFF
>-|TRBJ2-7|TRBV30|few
TGTGCCTGGAACGACGGGCGGGAACAGTACTTC
CAWNDGREQYF
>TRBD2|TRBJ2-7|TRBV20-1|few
TGCAGTGCTAAACGCGGGACTACCGAGCAGTACTTC
CSAKRGTTEQYF
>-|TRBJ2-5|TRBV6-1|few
TGTGCCAGCAGTGGTACAATCTCAGAGACCCAGTACTTC
CASSGTISETQYF
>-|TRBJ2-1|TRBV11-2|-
TGTGCCAGCAGCCCCAGGACAGCCCTTAGGAATGAGCAGTTCTTC
CASSPRTALRNEQFF
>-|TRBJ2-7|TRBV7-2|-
TGTGCCAGCAGCTTAGGGCGGGATATGGGGGAGCAGTACTTC
CASSLGRDMGEQYF
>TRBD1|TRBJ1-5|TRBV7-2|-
TGTGCCAGCAGCCCACAGGGGAATCAGCCCCAGCATTTT
CASSPQGNQPQHF
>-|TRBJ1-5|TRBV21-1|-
TGTGCCAGCAGCAAAGAGGGCGTCAGGCCGGGTGGCAATCAGCCCCAGCATTTT
CASSKEGVRPGGNQPQHF
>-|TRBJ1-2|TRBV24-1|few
TGTGCCACCAGTCGGGACGGAAACTATGGCTACACCTTC
CATSRDGNYGYTF
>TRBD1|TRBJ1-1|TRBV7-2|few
TGTGCCAGCAGCTTACCCCTAGGGGGCGAAGCTTTCTTT
CASSLPLGGEAFF
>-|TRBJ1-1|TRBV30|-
TGTGCCGGACTCTTCAGGGAAACTGGTGAAGCTTTCTTT
CAGLFRETGEAFF
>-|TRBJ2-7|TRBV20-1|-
TGCAGTGCTAGAGTTTCCCCGGAGATCTCCTACGAGCAGTACTTC
CSARVSPEISYEQYF
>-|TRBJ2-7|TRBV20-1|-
TGCAGTGCTACGGTTCTGGGGGCTAGCGTTGTACCGCAGTACTTC
CSATVLGASVVPQYF
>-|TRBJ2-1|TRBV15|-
TGTGCCACCAGCCGAAGCGGGACATTTTACAATGAGCAGTTCTTC
CATSRSGTFYNEQFF
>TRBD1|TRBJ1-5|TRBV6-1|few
TGTGCCAGCAGCGGGACAGACAATCAGCCCCAGCATTTT
CASSGTDNQPQHF
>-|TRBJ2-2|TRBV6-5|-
TGTGCCAGCAGTTACCCGAAACAGGGCGCGAACACCGGGGAGCTGTTTTTT
CASSYPKQGANTGELFF
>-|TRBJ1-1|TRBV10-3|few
TGTGCCACCGCAGGGGATAACGCTGAAGCTTTCTTT
CATAGDNAEAFF
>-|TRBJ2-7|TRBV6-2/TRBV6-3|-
TGTGCCAGCAGTTACGCCGACCTTACCTACGAGCAGTACTTC
CASSYADLTYEQYF